This entry describes one TCR beta chain. This sample was taken from a study of blood T cell repertoires in COVID-19. Study details: The United States, Italy and Spain supplied acute and convalescent COVID-19 samples.

Method: immunoSEQ multiplex PCR; TCRdb's copy keeps in-frame clones and lacks some. The sample lists some 250,000 clones, over 75% occurring once. Germline V lookup: CDR1 SGHDT, CDR2 YYEEEE. CDR3 length equals 15 residues. V was shortened by 4 bases and J by 4 bases, with 17 bases between the two germline ends. This TCR came from a woman in her 30s with acute or convalescent COVID-19. This chain uses TRBV5-6 with TRBJ2-5; D might be TRBD2 (6 bases). Sequencing was carried out using peripheral blood. CDR3 sequence: CASSQPGTFRETQYF. As DNA, the CDR3 is TGTGCCAGCAGCCAGCCTGGGACTTTTAGAGAGACCCAGTACTTC.